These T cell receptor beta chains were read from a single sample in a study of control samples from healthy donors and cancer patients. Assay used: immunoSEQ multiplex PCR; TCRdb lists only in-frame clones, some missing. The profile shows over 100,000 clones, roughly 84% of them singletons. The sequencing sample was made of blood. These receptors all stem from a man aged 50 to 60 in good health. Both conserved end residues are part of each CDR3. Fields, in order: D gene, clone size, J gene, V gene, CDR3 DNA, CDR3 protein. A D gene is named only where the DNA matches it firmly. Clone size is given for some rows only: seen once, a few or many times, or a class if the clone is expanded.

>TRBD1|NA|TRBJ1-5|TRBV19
TGTGCCAGTAGTGAAGGACAGGGCTGGGGACAGCCCCAGCATTTT
CASSEGQGWGQPQHF
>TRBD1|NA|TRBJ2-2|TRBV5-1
TGCGCCAGCAGTACCGGGACAGGGAACACCGGGGAGCTGTTTTTT
CASSTGTGNTGELFF
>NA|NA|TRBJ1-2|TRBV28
TGTGCCAGCAGTTTCCGATTCTATGGCTACACCTTC
CASSFRFYGYTF
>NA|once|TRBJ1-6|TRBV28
TGTGCCAGCAGGGTGGGGGCCTCCTATAATTCACCCCTCCACTTT
CASRVGASYNSPLHF
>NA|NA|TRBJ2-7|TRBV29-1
TGCAGCGTGAAGGACTACGAGCAGTACTTC
CSVKDYEQYF
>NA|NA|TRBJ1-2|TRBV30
TGTGCCTGGAGTAGGAAATTCTATGGCTACACCTTC
CAWSRKFYGYTF
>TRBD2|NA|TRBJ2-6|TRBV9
TGTGCCAGCAGCCCCCGGGGGGGGCGGGGGGCCAACGTCCTGACTTTC
CASSPRGGRGANVLTF
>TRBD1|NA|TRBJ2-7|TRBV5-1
TGCGCCAGCAGCTTGGAAAACCTACAGGGGTCCGAGTACGAGCAGTACTTC
CASSLENLQGSEYEQYF
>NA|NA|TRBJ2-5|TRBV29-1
TGCAGCTATAGAGGGGTTCCGGAGACCCAGTACTTC
CSYRGVPETQYF
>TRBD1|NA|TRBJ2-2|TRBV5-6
TGTGCCAGCAGCTTGGCCGGGTCGGGGACAGGGGTCCCCGGGGAGCTGTTTTTT
CASSLAGSGTGVPGELFF
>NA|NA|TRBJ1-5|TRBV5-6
TGCGCCAGCAGCTTTCAGGGGTCCTGGCAGCCCCAGCATTTT
CASSFQGSWQPQHF
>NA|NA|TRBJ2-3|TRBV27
TGTGCCAGCAGTTTAACCCCCACAGATACGCAGTATTTT
CASSLTPTDTQYF
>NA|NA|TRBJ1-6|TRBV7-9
TGTGCCAGCAGCTTAGCATTACGGGGAACCCTCCACTTT
CASSLALRGTLHF
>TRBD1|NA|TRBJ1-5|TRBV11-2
TGTGCCAGCAGCCCGTTGACAGGGGTAGATGATCAGCCCCAGCATTTT
CASSPLTGVDDQPQHF
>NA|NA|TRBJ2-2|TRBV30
TGTGCCTCAAAGGGCCTGACCACCGGGGAGCTGTTTTTT
CASKGLTTGELFF
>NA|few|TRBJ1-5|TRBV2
TGTGCCAGCAGTGAGGGGGGCTATAGCAATCAGCCCCAGCATTTT
CASSEGGYSNQPQHF
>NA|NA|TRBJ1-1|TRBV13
TGTGCCAGCAGCTTAGACAGGGCGGGGACTGAAGCTTTCTTT
CASSLDRAGTEAFF
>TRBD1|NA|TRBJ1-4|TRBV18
TGTGCCAGCTCACGGGGCCAACAGGGGATGCGGGAAAAACTGTTTTTT
CASSRGQQGMREKLFF
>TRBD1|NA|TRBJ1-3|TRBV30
TGTGCCTGGGGCACAGGGGTCGGAAACACCATATATTTT
CAWGTGVGNTIYF
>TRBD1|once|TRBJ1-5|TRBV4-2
TGTGCCAGCAGCCGGACAGGGGATAATAGCAATCAGCCCCAGCATTTT
CASSRTGDNSNQPQHF
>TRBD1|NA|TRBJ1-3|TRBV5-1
TGCGCCAGCAGCTCGCAGACAGGGGGAAACACCATATATTTT
CASSSQTGGNTIYF
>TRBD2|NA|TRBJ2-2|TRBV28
TGTGCCAGCAACCCGGGGGGAACCAACACCGGGGAGCTGTTTTTT
CASNPGGTNTGELFF
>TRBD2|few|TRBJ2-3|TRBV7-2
TGTGCCAGCAGCAGGGACTATCTCAGCACAGATACGCAGTATTTT
CASSRDYLSTDTQYF
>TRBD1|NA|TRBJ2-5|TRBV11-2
TGTGCCAGCAGCATGACAGGGGTAGAGACCCAGTACTTC
CASSMTGVETQYF
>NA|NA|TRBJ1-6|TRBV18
TGTGCCAGCTCACATGGGGTAGGGGATTCACCCCTCCACTTT
CASSHGVGDSPLHF
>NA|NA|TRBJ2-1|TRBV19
TGTGCCAGTAGTGCCACGACCGGGGGGCGGTATAATGAGCAGTTCTTC
CASSATTGGRYNEQFF
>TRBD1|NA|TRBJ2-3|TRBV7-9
TGTGCCAGCAGCCCGGGACAGCGTTCCTACACAGATACGCAGTATTTT
CASSPGQRSYTDTQYF
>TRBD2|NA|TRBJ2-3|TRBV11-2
TGTGCCAGCAGCTTAGGAGCGGGGTGGGCGCGCACAGATACGCAGTATTTT
CASSLGAGWARTDTQYF
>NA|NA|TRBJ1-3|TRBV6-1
TGTGCCAGCAGTGAAGCGGGTAGGGAGGGTGGAAACACCATATATTTT
CASSEAGREGGNTIYF
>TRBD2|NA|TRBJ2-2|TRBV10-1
TGCGCCAGCAACAGCGGGGGGCCTTCATCCACCGGGGAGCTGTTTTTT
CASNSGGPSSTGELFF
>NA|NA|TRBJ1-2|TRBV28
TGTGCCAGCAGTTTGTTAGCCCAGGGCGCTGGCTACACCTTC
CASSLLAQGAGYTF
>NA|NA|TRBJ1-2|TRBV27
TGTGCCAGCAGTCCTCAGGGCTATGGCTACACCTTC
CASSPQGYGYTF
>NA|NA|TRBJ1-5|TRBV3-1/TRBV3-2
TGTGCCAGCAGCCAAATGGACCGGGACCGCCTGAGGGACTCTAGCAATCAGCCCCAGCATTTT
CASSQMDRDRLRDSSNQPQHF
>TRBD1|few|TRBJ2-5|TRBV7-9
TGTGCCAGCAGCTTAGGGGGGACAGGGATGATCGGGACCCAGTACTTC
CASSLGGTGMIGTQYF
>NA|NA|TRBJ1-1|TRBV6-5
TGTGCCAGCAGTTACTCGACTGAAGGGAACACTGAAGCTTTCTTT
CASSYSTEGNTEAFF
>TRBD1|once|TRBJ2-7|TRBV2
TGTGCCAGCCGATCAGGGGGCCAGTACGAGCAGTACTTC
CASRSGGQYEQYF
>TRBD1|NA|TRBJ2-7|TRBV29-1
TGCAGCGTCCAAATGGGTAGGGACAGGGGGCAAGACGAGCAGTACTTC
CSVQMGRDRGQDEQYF
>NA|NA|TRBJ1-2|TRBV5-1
TGCGCCAGCAGCGCGGGACATCAATCTGGGGGCTACACCTTC
CASSAGHQSGGYTF
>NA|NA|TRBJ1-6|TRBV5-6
TGTGCCAGCAGCTCCTTTACTGGTTCACCCCTCCACTTT
CASSSFTGSPLHF
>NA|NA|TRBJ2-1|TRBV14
TGTGCCAGCAGCCAAGAGGGTTCGGGGCTAGACAATGAGCAGTTCTTC
CASSQEGSGLDNEQFF
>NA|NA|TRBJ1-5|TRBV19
TGTGCCAGTAGTATAGGCAATTCCCGCAATCAGCCCCAGCATTTT
CASSIGNSRNQPQHF